This TCR beta chain was profiled in a study of T-cell reconstitution after alpha-beta-depleted transplantation in children. A TCRbeta library incorporating unique molecular identifiers was prepared. One entry per CDR3 protein, called by TCRdb with MiXCR from the PCR reads. The sample carries about 70,000 distinct CDR3 sequences, approximately 10% recorded once. In its sample, this clonotype was seen many times. Its antigen is unknown. V dropped 6 bases and J dropped 7 bases, with 12 bases sitting between them. There are 12 residues in the CDR3. Study-wide findings and caveats: When one year had passed after transplant, most T-cell counts and diversity came from newly produced T cells. By about two months after transplant, alpha-beta T cells reportedly arose from several hundred graft clones that had expanded.

This receptor was taken from a boy between 10 and 17 years old with acute myeloid leukemia, due to receive a stem cell transplant. The gene calls are TRBV12-3 or TRBV12-4 and TRBJ2-5, with no clear D. The sample was PBMCs, taken before TCRalphabeta/CD19-depleted stem cell transplant. This CDR3 is CASRPLGGTQYF. CDR3 DNA sequence: TGTGCCAGCAGACCATTAGGCGGGACCCAGTACTTC.